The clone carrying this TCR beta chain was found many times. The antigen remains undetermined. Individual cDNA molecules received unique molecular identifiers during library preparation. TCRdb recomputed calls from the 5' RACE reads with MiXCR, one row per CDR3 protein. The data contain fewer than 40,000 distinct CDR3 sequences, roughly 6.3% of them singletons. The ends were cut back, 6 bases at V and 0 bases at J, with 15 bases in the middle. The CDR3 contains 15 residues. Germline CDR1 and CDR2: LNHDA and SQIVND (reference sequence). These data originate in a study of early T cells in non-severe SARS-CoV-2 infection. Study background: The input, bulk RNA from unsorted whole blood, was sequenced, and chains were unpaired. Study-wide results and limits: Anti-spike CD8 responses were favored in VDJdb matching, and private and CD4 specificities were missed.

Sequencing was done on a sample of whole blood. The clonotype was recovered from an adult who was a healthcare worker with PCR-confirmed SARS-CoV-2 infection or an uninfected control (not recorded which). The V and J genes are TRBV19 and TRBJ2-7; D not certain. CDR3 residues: CASSQKDGRSYEQYF. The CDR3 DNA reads TGTGCCAGTAGCCAGAAGGACGGTCGCTCCTACGAGCAGTACTTC.